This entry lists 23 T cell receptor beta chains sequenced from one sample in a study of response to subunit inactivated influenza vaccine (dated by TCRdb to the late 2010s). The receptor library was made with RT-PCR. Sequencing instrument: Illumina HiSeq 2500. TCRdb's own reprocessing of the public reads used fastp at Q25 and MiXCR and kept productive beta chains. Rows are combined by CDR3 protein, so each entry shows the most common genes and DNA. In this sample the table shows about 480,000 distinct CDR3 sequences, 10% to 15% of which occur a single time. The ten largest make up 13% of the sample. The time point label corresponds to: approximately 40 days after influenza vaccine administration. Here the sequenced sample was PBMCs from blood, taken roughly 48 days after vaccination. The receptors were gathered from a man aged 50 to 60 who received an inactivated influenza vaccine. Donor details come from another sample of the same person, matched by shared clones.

CDR3 sequence: CASSSIQGRGTETQYF. The CDR3 DNA reads TGTGCCAGCAGCTCCATACAGGGGCGAGGAACAGAGACCCAGTACTTC. The V and J genes are TRBV11-2 and TRBJ2-5, with 7 bases fitting TRBD1. This CDR3 is 16 amino acids long. With 4 bases clipped from V and 4 bases from J, the junction kept 12 bases outside the gene matches. Germline values: CDR1 SGHAT, CDR2 FQNNGV.

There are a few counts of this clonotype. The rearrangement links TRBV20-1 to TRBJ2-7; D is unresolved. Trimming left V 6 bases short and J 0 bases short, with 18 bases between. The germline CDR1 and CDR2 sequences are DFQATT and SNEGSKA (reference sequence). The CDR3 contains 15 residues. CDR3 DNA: TGCAGTGCGGAGAACCTCGACAAGAGCTCCTACGAGCAGTACTTC. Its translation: CSAENLDKSSYEQYF.

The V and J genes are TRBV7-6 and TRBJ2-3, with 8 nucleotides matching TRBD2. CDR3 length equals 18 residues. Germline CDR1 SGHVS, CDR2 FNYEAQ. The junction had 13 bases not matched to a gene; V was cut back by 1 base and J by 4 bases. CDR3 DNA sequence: TGTGCCAGCAGCTTAGGGTTAAAACGGGGGGGCACCGCAGATACGCAGTATTTT. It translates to CASSLGLKRGGTADTQYF.

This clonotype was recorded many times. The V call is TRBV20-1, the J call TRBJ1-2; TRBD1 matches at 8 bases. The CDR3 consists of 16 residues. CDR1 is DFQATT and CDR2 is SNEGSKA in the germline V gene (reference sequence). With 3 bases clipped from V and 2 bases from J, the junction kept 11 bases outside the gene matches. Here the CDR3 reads CSASGGSRGRNYGYTF. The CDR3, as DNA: TGCAGTGCTAGTGGCGGATCCAGGGGGCGAAACTATGGCTACACCTTC.

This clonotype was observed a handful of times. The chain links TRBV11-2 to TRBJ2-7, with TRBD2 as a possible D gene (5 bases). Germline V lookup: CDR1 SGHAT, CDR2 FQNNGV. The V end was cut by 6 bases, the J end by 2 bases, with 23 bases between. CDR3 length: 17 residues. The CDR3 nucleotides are TGTGCCAGCAGGCCCGCCGGGCGGGCAATAGCTACCTACGAGCAGTACTTC. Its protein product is CASRPAGRAIATYEQYF.

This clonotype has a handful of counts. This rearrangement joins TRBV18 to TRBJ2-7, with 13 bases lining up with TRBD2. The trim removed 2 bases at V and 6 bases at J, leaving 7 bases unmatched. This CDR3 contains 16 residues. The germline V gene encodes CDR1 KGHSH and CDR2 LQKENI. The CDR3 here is CASSPVSGLAGFEQYF. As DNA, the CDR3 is TGTGCCAGCTCACCAGTATCGGGACTAGCGGGGTTCGAGCAGTACTTC.

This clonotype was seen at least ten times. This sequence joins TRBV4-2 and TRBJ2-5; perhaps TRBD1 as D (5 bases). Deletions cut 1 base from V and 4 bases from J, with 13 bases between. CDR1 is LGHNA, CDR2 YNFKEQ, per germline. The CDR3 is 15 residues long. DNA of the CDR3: TGTGCCAGCAGCCAAGTCTTCAGGGAATCAGAGACCCAGTACTTC. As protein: CASSQVFRESETQYF.

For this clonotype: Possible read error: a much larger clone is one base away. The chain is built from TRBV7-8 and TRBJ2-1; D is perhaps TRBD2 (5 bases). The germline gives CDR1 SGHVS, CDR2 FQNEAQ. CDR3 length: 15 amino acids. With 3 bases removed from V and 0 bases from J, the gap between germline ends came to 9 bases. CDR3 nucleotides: TGTGCCAGCAGCTTTGGGGAGACCTCCTACAATGAGCAGTTCTTC. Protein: CASSFGETSYNEQFF.

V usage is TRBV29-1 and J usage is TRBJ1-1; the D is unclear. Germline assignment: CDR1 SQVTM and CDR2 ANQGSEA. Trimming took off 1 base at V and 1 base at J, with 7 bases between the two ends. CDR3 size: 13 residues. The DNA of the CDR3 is TGCAGCGTTGAAGGGCCTACGAACACTGAAGCTTTCTTT. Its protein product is CSVEGPTNTEAFF. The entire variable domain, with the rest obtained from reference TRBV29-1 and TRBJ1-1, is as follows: SAVISQKPSRDICQRGTSLTIQCQVDSQVTMMFWYRQQPGQSLTLIATANQGSEATYESGFVIDKFPISRPNLTFSTLTVSNMSPEDSSIYLCSVEGPTNTEAFFGQGTRLTVV.

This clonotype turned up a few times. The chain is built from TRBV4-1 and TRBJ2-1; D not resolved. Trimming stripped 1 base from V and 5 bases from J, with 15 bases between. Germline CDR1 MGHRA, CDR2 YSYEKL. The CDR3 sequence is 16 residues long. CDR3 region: CASSQVVASNNNEQFF. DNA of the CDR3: TGCGCCAGCAGCCAAGTAGTTGCAAGCAACAACAATGAGCAGTTCTTC.

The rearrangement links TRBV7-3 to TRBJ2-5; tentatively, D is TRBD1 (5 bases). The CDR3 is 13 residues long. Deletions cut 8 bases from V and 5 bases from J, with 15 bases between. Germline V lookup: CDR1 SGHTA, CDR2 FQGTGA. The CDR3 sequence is CASSYRPGETQYF. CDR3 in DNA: TGTGCCAGCTCTTACAGGCCTGGGGAGACCCAGTACTTC.

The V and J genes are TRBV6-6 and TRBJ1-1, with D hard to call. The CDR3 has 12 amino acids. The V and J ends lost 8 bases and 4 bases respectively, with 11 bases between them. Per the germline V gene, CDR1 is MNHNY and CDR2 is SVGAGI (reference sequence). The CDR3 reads CASGRPRTEAFF. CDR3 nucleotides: TGTGCCAGCGGCCGGCCGCGCACTGAAGCTTTCTTT.

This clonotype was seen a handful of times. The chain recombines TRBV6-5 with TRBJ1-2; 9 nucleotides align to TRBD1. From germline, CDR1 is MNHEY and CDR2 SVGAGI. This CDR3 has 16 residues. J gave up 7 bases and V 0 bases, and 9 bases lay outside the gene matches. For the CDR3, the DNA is TGTGCCAGCAGTTACTCGATCACAGGGGGCGCGAGTGGCTACACCTTC. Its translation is CASSYSITGGASGYTF.

The DNA for the CDR3 is TGTGCCAGCAGCTTAGGGTTTAGCGGGAGGGCCGATGAGCAGTTCTTC. This sequence encodes CASSLGFSGRADEQFF. The chain carries TRBV7-6 and TRBJ2-1, with 11 bases matching TRBD2. In germline, CDR1 is SGHVS, CDR2 FNYEAQ. The CDR3 covers 16 residues. With 1 base clipped from V and 8 bases from J, the junction kept 7 bases outside the gene matches.

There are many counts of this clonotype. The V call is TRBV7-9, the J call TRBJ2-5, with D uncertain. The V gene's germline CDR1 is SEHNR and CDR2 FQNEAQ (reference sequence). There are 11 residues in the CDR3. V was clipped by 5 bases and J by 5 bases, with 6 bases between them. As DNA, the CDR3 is TGTGCCAGCAGCGCCCGTGAGACCCAGTACTTC. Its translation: CASSARETQYF.

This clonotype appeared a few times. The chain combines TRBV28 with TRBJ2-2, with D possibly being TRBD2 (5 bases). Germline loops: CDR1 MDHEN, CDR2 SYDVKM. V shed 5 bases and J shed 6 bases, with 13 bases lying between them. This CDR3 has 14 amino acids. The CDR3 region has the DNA TGTGCCAGCAGTGAGGTCCCTAGCTCCGGGGAGCTGTTTTTT. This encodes CASSEVPSSGELFF.

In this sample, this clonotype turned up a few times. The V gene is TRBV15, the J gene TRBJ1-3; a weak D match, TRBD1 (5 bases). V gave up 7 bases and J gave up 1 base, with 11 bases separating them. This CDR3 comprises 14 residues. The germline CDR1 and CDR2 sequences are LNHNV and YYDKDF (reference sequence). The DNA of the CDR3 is TGTGCCACCAAAAGTGGGGGTTCTGGAAACACCATATATTTT. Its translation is CATKSGGSGNTIYF.

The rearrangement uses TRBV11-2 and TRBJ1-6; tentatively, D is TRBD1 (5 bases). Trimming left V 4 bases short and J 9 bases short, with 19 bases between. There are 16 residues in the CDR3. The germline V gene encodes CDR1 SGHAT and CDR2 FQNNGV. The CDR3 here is CASSSGGAVYGSPLHF. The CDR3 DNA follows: TGTGCCAGCAGCTCCGGCGGGGCGGTATACGGTTCACCCCTCCACTTT.

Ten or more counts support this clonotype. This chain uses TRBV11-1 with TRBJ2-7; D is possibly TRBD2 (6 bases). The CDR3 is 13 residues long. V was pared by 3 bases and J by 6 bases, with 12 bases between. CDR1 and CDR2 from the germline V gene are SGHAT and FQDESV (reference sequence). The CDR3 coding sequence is TGTGCCAGCAGCTTTAACGGGAGAAGCGAGCAGTACTTC. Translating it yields CASSFNGRSEQYF.

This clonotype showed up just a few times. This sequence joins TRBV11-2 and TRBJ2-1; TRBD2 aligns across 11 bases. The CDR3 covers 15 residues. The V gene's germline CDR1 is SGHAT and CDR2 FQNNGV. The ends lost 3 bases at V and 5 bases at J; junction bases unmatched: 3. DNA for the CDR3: TGTGCCAGCAGCTTGACTAGCGGGATGAACAATGAGCAGTTCTTC. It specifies CASSLTSGMNNEQFF.

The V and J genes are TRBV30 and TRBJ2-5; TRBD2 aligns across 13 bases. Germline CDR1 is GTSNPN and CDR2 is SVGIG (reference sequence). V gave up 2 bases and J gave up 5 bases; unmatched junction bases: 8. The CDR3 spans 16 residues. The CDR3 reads CAWSFGLAGAGETQYF. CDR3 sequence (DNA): TGTGCCTGGAGTTTCGGACTAGCGGGGGCGGGGGAGACCCAGTACTTC.

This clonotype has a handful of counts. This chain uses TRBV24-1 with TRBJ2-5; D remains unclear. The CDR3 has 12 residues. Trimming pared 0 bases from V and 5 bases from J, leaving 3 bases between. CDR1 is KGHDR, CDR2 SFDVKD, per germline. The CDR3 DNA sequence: TGTGCCACCAGTGATTTGTTCGAGACCCAGTACTTC. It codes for CATSDLFETQYF.

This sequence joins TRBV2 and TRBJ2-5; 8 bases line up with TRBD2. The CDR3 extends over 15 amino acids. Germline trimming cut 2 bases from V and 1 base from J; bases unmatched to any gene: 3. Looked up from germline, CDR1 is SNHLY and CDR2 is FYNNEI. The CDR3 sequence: CASSELAGTQETQYF. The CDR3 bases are TGTGCCAGCAGTGAACTAGCGGGCACCCAAGAGACCCAGTACTTC. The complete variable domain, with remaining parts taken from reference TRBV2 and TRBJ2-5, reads EPEVTQTPSHQVTQMGQEVILRCVPISNHLYFYWYRQILGQKVEFLVSFYNNEISEKSEIFDDQFSVERPDGSNFTLKIRSTKLEDSAMYFCASSELAGTQETQYFGPGTRLLVL.